The clone carrying this T cell receptor beta chain was detected a few times. The data stem from a study of early T cells in non-severe SARS-CoV-2 infection. Study overall: Sequenced bulk RNA came from whole blood that was unsorted, and chains were unpaired.

MiXCR, run by TCRdb on the 5' RACE reads, gives a single entry per CDR3 protein. Counted here are tens of thousands of distinct CDR3 sequences, 9.5% to 15% occurring once; the ten biggest clones make up 15% to 20%. Germline assignment: CDR1 DFQATT and CDR2 SNEGSKA (reference sequence). V was pared by 1 base and J by 2 bases, with 21 bases between. CDR3 length: 17 amino acids. J is TRBJ2-7 and V is TRBV20-1, with D tentatively TRBD1 or TRBD2 (5 bases each). The TCR comes from an adult who was a healthcare worker with PCR-confirmed SARS-CoV-2 infection or an uninfected control (not recorded which). Sequenced sample: whole blood. CDR3 sequence (DNA): TGCAGTGCTAGAGGGTGGGGACCCAGATCCACCACCTACGAGCAGTACTTC. As protein: CSARGWGPRSTTYEQYF.